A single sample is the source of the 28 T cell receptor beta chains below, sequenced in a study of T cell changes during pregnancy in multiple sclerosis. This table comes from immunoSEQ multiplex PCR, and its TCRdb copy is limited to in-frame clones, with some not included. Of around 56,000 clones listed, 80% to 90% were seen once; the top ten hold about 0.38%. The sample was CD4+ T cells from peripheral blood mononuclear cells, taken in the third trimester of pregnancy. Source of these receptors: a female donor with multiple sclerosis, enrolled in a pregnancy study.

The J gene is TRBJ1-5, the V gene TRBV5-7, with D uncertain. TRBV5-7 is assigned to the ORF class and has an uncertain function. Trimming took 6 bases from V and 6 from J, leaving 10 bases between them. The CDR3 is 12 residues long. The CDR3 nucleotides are TGTGCCAGCACCGACTCGTTTCAGCCCCAGCATTTT. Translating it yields CASTDSFQPQHF.

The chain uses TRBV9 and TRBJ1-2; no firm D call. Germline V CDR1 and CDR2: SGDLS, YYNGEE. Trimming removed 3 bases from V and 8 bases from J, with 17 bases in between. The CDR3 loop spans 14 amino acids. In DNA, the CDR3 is TGTGCCAGCAGCGCCCGGTCCTGGGCAGAGGGCTACACCTTC. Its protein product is CASSARSWAEGYTF.

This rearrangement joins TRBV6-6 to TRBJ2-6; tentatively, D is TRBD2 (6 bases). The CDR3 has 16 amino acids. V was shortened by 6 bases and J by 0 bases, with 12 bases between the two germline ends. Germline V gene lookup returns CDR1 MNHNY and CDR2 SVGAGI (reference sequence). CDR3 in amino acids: CASRGGSLSGANVLTF. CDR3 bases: TGTGCCAGCAGGGGGGGTAGTCTCTCTGGGGCCAACGTCCTGACTTTC.

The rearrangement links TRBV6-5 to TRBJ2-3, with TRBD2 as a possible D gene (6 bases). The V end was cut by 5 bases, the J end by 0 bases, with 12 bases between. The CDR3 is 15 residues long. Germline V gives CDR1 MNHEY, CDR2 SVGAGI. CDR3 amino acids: CASSPLSGSTDTQYF. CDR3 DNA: TGTGCCAGCAGTCCCCTCAGCGGGAGCACAGATACGCAGTATTTT.

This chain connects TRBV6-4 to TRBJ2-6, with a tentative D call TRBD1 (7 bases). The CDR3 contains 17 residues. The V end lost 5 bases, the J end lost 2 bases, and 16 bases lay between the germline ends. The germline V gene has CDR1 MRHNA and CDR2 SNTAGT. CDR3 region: CASSRQGGITGANVLTF. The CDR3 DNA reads TGTGCCAGCAGTCGACAGGGAGGAATTACTGGGGCCAACGTCCTGACTTTC.

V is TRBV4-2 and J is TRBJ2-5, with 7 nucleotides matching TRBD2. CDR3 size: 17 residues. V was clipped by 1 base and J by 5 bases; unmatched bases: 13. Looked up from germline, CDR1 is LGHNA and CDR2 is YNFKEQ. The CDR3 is CASSQGSGGRLGETQYF. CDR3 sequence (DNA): TGTGCCAGCAGCCAAGGTAGTGGCGGGAGATTGGGGGAGACCCAGTACTTC.

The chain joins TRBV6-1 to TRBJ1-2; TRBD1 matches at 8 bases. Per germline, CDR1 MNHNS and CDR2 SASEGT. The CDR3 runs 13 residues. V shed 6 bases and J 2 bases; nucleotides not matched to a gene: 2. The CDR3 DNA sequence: TGTGCCAGCAGGGGACAGGCGAACTATGGCTACACCTTC. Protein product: CASRGQANYGYTF.

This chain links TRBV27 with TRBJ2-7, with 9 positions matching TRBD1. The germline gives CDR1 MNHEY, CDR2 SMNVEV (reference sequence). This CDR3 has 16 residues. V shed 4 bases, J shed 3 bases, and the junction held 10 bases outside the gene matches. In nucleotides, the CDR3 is TGTGCCAGCAGTTCCCAATCCGGGACAGGGAGCTACGAGCAGTACTTC. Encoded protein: CASSSQSGTGSYEQYF.

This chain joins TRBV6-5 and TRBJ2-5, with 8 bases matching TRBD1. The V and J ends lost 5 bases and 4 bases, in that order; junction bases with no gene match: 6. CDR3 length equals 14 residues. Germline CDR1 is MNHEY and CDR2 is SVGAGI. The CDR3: CASSRDRGVETQYF. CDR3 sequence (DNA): TGTGCCAGCAGTCGAGACAGGGGAGTAGAGACCCAGTACTTC.

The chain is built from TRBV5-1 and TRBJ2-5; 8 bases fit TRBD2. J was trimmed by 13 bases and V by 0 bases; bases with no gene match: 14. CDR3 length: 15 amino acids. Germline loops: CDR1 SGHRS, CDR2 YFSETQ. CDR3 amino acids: CASSLAGTRSRVLYF. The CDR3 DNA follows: TGCGCCAGCAGCTTGGCCGGGACTAGGTCGCGTGTTCTGTACTTC.

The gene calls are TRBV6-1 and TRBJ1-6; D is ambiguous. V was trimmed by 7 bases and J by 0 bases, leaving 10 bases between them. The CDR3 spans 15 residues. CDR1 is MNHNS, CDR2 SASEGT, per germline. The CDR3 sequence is CASTRLSSYNSPLHF. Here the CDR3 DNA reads TGTGCCAGCACGAGGCTGAGCTCCTATAATTCACCCCTCCACTTT.

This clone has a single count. CDR3 DNA: TGTGCCAGCACCCAGAACGGGCGGGGGGAGTTCAACATTCAGTACTTC. Its translation: CASTQNGRGEFNIQYF. This sequence joins TRBV11-2 and TRBJ2-4; 8 bases are shared with TRBD2. V lost 7 bases to trimming and J lost 7 bases; unmatched junction nucleotides: 15. CDR1 is SGHAT and CDR2 is FQNNGV in the germline V gene. This CDR3 spans 16 amino acids.

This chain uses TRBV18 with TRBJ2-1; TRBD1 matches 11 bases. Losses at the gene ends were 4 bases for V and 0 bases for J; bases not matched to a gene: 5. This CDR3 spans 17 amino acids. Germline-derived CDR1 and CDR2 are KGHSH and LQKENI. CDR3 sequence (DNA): TGTGCCAGCTCACTAGGGACAGGGGGGGTCTCCTACAATGAGCAGTTCTTC. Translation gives CASSLGTGGVSYNEQFF. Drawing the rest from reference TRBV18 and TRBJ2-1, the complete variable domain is NAGVMQNPRHLVRRRGQEARLRCSPMKGHSHVYWYRQLPEEGLKFMVYLQKENIIDESGMPKERFSAEFPKEGPSILRIQQVVRGDSAAYFCASSLGTGGVSYNEQFFGPGTRLTVL.

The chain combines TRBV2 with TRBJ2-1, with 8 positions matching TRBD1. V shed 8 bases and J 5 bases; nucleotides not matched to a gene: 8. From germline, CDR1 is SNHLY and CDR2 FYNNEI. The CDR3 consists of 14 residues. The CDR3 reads CASLTGVTNNEQFF. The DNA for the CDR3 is TGTGCCAGCTTGACAGGGGTTACCAACAATGAGCAGTTCTTC.

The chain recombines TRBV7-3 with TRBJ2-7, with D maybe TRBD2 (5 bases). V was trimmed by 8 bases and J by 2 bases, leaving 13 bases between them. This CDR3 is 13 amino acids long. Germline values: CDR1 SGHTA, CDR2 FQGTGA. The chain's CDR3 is CASSTGNAYEQYF. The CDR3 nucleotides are TGTGCCAGCTCTACGGGGAATGCCTACGAGCAGTACTTC.

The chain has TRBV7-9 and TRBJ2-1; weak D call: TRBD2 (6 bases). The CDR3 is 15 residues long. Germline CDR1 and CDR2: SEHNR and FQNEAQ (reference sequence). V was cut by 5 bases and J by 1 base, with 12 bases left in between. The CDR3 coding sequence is TGTGCCAGCAGCGGAGGGACGGGGTCCTACAATGAGCAGTTCTTC. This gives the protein CASSGGTGSYNEQFF. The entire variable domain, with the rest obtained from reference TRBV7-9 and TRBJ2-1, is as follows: DTGVSQNPRHKITKRGQNVTFRCDPISEHNRLYWYRQTLGQGPEFLTYFQNEAQLEKSRLLSDRFSAERPKGSFSTLEIQRTEQGDSAMYLCASSGGTGSYNEQFFGPGTRLTVL.

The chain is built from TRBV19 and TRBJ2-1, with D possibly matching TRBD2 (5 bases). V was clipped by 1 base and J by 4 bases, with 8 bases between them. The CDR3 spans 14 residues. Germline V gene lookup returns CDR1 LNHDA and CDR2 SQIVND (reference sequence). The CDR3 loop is CASSIAGIYNEQFF. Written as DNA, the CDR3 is TGTGCCAGTAGTATAGCGGGAATATACAATGAGCAGTTCTTC.

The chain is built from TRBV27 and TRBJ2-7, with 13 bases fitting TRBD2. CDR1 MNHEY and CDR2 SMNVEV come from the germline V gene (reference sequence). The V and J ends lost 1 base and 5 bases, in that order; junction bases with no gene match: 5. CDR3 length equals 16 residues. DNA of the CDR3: TGTGCCAGCAGTTTATTAACTAGCGGGGGGGCGGACGAGCAGTACTTC. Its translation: CASSLLTSGGADEQYF.

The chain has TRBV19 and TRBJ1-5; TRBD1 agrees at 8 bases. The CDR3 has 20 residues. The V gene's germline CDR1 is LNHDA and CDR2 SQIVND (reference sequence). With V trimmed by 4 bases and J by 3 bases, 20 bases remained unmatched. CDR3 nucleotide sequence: TGTGCCAGTAGTACGTTTCCGGGACAGGTGTGGGGAGGTGACAATCAGCCCCAGCATTTT. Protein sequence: CASSTFPGQVWGGDNQPQHF.

The CDR3 DNA sequence: TGTGGCTTAGCGGGAGTTACCACAGATACGCAGTATTTT. Encoded protein: CGLAGVTTDTQYF. This chain links TRBV7-2 with TRBJ2-3, with TRBD2 matching over 9 bases. The CDR3 has 13 amino acids. In germline, CDR1 is SGHTA, CDR2 FQGNSA.

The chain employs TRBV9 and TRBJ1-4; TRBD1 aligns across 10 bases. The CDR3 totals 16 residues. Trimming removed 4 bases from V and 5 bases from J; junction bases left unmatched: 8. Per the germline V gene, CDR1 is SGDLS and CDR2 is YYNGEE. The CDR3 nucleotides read TGTGCCAGCAGCCCCGGGACAGGGGTTTCAAATGAAAAACTGTTTTTT. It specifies CASSPGTGVSNEKLFF.

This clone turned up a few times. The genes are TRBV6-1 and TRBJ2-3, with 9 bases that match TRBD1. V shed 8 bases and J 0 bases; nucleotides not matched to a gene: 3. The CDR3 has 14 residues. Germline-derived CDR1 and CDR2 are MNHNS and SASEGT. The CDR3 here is CASLQGASTDTQYF. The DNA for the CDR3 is TGTGCCAGCTTACAGGGGGCTAGCACAGATACGCAGTATTTT.

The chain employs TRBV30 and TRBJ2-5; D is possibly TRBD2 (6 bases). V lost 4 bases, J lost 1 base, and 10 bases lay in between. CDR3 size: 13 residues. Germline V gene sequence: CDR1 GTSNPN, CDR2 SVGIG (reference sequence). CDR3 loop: CAWNGLIQETQYF. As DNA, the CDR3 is TGTGCCTGGAACGGACTAATCCAAGAGACCCAGTACTTC.

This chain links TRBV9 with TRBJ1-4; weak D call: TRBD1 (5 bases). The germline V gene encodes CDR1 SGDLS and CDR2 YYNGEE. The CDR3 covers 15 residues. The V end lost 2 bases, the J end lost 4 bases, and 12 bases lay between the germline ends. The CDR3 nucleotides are TGTGCCAGCAGCGTCCGAGGCGGGGGTAATGAAAAACTGTTTTTT. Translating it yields CASSVRGGGNEKLFF. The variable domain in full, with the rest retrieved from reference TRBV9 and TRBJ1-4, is DSGVTQTPKHLITATGQRVTLRCSPRSGDLSVYWYQQSLDQGLQFLIQYYNGEERAKGNILERFSAQQFPDLHSELNLSSLELGDSALYFCASSVRGGGNEKLFFGSGTQLSVL.

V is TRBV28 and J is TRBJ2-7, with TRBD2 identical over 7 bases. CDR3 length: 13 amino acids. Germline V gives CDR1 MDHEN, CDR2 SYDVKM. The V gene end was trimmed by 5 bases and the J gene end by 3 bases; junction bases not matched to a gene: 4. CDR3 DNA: TGTGCCAGCAGTCCCGGGGGGTTCTACGAGCAGTACTTC. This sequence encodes CASSPGGFYEQYF.

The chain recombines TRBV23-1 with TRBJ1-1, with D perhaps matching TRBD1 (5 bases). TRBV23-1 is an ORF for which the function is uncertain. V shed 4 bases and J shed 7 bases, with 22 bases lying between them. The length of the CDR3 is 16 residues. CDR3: CASSLPPGREKSEAFF. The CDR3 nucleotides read TGCGCCAGCAGTCTCCCCCCGGGCAGGGAAAAGAGTGAAGCTTTCTTT.

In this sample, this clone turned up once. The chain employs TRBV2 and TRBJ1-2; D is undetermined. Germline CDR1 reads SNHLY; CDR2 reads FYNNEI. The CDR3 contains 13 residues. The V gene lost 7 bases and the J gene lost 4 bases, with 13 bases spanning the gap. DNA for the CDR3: TGTGCCAGCAACCCGGGGAGCTCCTATGGCTACACCTTC. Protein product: CASNPGSSYGYTF. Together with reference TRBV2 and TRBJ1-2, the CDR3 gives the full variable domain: EPEVTQTPSHQVTQMGQEVILRCVPISNHLYFYWYRQILGQKVEFLVSFYNNEISEKSEIFDDQFSVERPDGSNFTLKIRSTKLEDSAMYFCASNPGSSYGYTFGSGTRLTVV.

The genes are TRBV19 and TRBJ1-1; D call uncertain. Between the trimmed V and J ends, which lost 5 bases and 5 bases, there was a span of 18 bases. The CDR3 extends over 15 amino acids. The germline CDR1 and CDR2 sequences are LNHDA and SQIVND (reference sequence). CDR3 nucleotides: TGTGCCAGTAGTTCCCTGAATGGGCTGACGACTGAAGCTTTCTTT. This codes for CASSSLNGLTTEAFF.